These T cell receptor beta chains were read from a single sample in a study of T cells in localized non-small cell lung cancer. The method was immunoSEQ multiplex PCR; TCRdb's version includes in-frame clones alone and lacks a portion of them. Among approximately 3,600 clones listed, approximately 42% were seen once. The material sequenced was lung tumor tissue, taken before any cancer treatment. The receptors originated from a male donor aged 60 or over with stage I lung adenocarcinoma. Each CDR3 is given with its conserved first and last residue. Fields, in order: V gene, J gene, D gene, clone size, CDR3 protein, CDR3 DNA. The D gene is left open where the match is weak. Clone size is shown for a subset of rows, as once, few, many or a class of expanded clone.

>TRBV11-3|TRBJ2-1|-|-
CASSLALGTYNEQFF
TGTGCCAGCAGCTTGGCCTTGGGAACCTACAATGAGCAGTTCTTC
>TRBV11-3|TRBJ2-5|TRBD2|-
CASSLVAGLAGGRETQYF
TGTGCCAGCAGCTTAGTGGCCGGACTAGCGGGAGGAAGGGAAACCCAGTACTTC
>TRBV6-8|TRBJ1-3|-|-
CASRRQVLNSGNTIYF
TGTGCCAGCAGACGACAGGTCCTCAACTCTGGAAACACCATATATTTT
>TRBV28|TRBJ2-7|-|-
CASAGERRSYEQYF
TGTGCCAGCGCAGGGGAGCGCCGCTCCTACGAGCAGTACTTC
>TRBV6-8|TRBJ1-2|-|medium-sized
CASGARTGAGYTF
TGTGCCAGCGGAGCAAGGACTGGGGCTGGCTACACCTTC
>TRBV19|TRBJ1-6|-|-
CASSIRPYNSPLHF
TGTGCCAGTAGTATACGCCCATATAATTCACCCCTCCACTTT
>TRBV29-1|TRBJ2-7|-|-
CSVGRTGTPAYEQYF
TGCAGCGTGGGAAGGACCGGGACACCCGCCTACGAGCAGTACTTC
>TRBV29-1|TRBJ2-1|TRBD1|-
CSVEDGTGVLNEQFF
TGCAGCGTTGAGGACGGGACAGGGGTTTTAAATGAGCAGTTCTTC
>TRBV11-3|TRBJ2-1|TRBD2|-
CASSGHLAGSSYNEQFF
TGTGCCAGCAGCGGACACCTAGCGGGCAGCTCCTACAATGAGCAGTTCTTC
>TRBV18|TRBJ2-2|-|large
CASSLGQEWELFF
TGTGCCAGCTCACTAGGCCAGGAGTGGGAGCTGTTTTTT
>TRBV11-3|TRBJ1-3|-|-
CASSSNNLPSGDTIYF
TGTGCCAGCAGCTCCAACAATCTTCCTTCAGGGGACACCATATATTTT
>TRBV19|TRBJ2-1|TRBD2|-
CASRTSGSLNEQFF
TGTGCCAGTCGAACTAGCGGGAGCTTAAATGAGCAGTTCTTC
>TRBV30|TRBJ2-1|-|few
CAWTGMANEQFF
TGTGCCTGGACAGGCATGGCCAATGAGCAGTTCTTC
>TRBV10-3|TRBJ1-2|TRBD1|few
CAISESRQQGDGYTF
TGTGCCATCAGTGAGTCGAGGCAACAGGGGGATGGCTACACCTTC
>TRBV18|TRBJ2-2|-|-
CASSPSAESHTGELFF
TGTGCCAGCTCACCTTCGGCCGAAAGTCACACCGGGGAGCTGTTTTTT
>TRBV6-8|TRBJ1-2|-|-
CASSRKTYGYTF
TGTGCCAGCAGTCGAAAGACCTATGGCTACACCTTC
>TRBV6-8|TRBJ1-4|TRBD1|few
CASRRQGSSATNEKLFF
TGTGCCAGCAGGAGACAGGGGTCTTCTGCAACTAATGAAAAACTGTTTTTT
>TRBV25-1|TRBJ2-7|TRBD2|-
CASSVSGEPREQYF
TGTGCCAGCAGTGTTAGCGGGGAACCGAGGGAGCAGTACTTC
>TRBV30|TRBJ2-7|TRBD1|few
CAWGPTGSLISSYEQYF
TGTGCCTGGGGACCGACAGGGTCGCTAATATCCTCCTACGAGCAGTACTTC
>TRBV19|TRBJ1-3|TRBD1|-
CASSVGQGEHTIYF
TGTGCCAGTAGTGTCGGACAGGGTGAGCACACCATATATTTT
>TRBV9|TRBJ1-1|-|-
CASSVDPWPTEAFF
TGTGCCAGCAGCGTAGATCCGTGGCCCACTGAAGCTTTCTTT
>TRBV7-1|TRBJ2-6|-|-
CARVGQKYSGANVLTF
TGTGCCAGAGTAGGACAGAAGTACTCTGGGGCCAACGTCCTGACTTTC
>TRBV11-3|TRBJ2-3|TRBD2|few
CASSPWTSGGTDTQYF
TGTGCCAGCAGCCCTTGGACTAGCGGGGGGACAGATACGCAGTATTTT
>TRBV9|TRBJ1-1|-|few
CASSVSSGREAFF
TGTGCCAGCAGCGTATCGTCAGGGCGGGAAGCTTTCTTT
>TRBV30|TRBJ1-5|TRBD1|-
CAWSGGQGQGEGYSNQPQHF
TGTGCCTGGAGTGGGGGCCAGGGGCAGGGGGAAGGGTATAGCAATCAGCCCCAGCATTTT
>TRBV19|TRBJ2-2|TRBD2|-
CASCGTTDTGELFF
TGTGCCTCTTGCGGGACTACTGACACCGGGGAGCTGTTTTTT
>TRBV11-3|TRBJ2-3|-|medium-sized
CASSYGGRGRTDTQYF
TGTGCCAGCAGCTACGGTGGGCGCGGGCGGACAGATACGCAGTATTTT
>TRBV6-8|TRBJ1-2|-|medium-sized
CASKRQGYGYTF
TGTGCCAGCAAAAGGCAGGGGTACGGCTACACCTTC
>TRBV19|TRBJ1-4|-|few
CASRERGGRTNEKLFF
TGTGCCAGTAGGGAGCGTGGGGGTCGGACTAATGAAAAACTGTTTTTT
>TRBV18|TRBJ1-1|-|-
CASSPGEGEAFF
TGTGCCAGCTCCCCGGGGGAGGGTGAAGCTTTCTTT
>TRBV6-8|TRBJ2-2|TRBD2|-
CASTGLATGELFF
TGTGCCAGCACCGGACTAGCGACCGGGGAGCTGTTTTTT
>TRBV5-1|TRBJ2-1|-|-
CASSLRTSLHLNEQFF
TGCGCCAGCAGTTTGAGAACTAGTCTCCACCTTAATGAGCAGTTCTTC
>TRBV9|TRBJ2-1|TRBD2|-
CASSVGSGGLYNEQFF
TGTGCCAGCAGCGTAGGGAGCGGGGGGCTCTACAATGAGCAGTTCTTC
>TRBV29-1|TRBJ2-3|-|-
CSVDVGASTDTQYF
TGCAGCGTTGACGTGGGAGCTAGCACAGATACGCAGTATTTT
>TRBV28|TRBJ1-6|TRBD1|few
CASSPTGGASPLHF
TGTGCCAGCAGTCCTACAGGGGGCGCGTCACCCCTCCACTTT
>TRBV6-8|TRBJ1-1|-|-
CASSYSLNTEAFF
TGTGCCAGCAGTTACTCATTGAACACTGAAGCTTTCTTT
>TRBV18|TRBJ2-2|-|-
CASSPRGLDTGELFF
TGTGCCAGCTCACCGAGGGGCTTGGACACCGGGGAGCTGTTTTTT
>TRBV6-8|TRBJ1-2|-|few
CASSYGQGDYGYTF
TGTGCCAGCAGTTACGGGCAGGGCGACTATGGCTACACCTTC
>TRBV29-1|TRBJ2-5|TRBD2|once
CSVNPGTSQETQYF
TGCAGCGTCAATCCCGGGACTAGCCAAGAGACCCAGTACTTC
>TRBV30|TRBJ1-2|-|-
CAWSVLQDGGYTF
TGTGCCTGGAGTGTACTGCAGGACGGAGGCTACACCTTC
>TRBV18|TRBJ2-2|TRBD1|once
CASSHGQENTGELFF
TGTGCCAGCTCCCACGGACAGGAGAACACCGGGGAGCTGTTTTTT
>TRBV19|TRBJ2-1|-|-
CASSIWDGTYNEQFF
TGTGCCAGTAGTATATGGGACGGAACCTACAATGAGCAGTTCTTC
>TRBV19|TRBJ2-3|-|few
CASSSTGQGDTQYF
TGTGCCAGTAGTTCAACAGGGCAGGGAGATACGCAGTATTTT
>TRBV6-8|TRBJ1-1|TRBD1|few
CASSYQQGEAFF
TGTGCCAGCAGTTACCAACAGGGGGAAGCTTTCTTT
>TRBV19|TRBJ2-5|TRBD2|once
CASSKRERGETQYF
TGTGCCAGTTCTAAGCGGGAGAGGGGGGAGACCCAGTACTTC
>TRBV28|TRBJ2-3|-|medium-sized
CASSLFPLTSTDTQYF
TGTGCCAGCAGTTTATTCCCCCTAACCTCGACAGATACGCAGTATTTT
>TRBV6-8|TRBJ2-7|TRBD2|-
CASSYAGENYEQYF
TGTGCCAGCAGTTACGCGGGAGAAAACTACGAGCAGTACTTC
>TRBV5-1|TRBJ1-2|-|-
CASSLLRGEYGYTF
TGCGCCAGCAGCTTGTTGCGAGGGGAGTATGGCTACACCTTC
>TRBV28|TRBJ2-2|-|-
CASSLIGGGTGELFF
TGTGCCAGCAGTTTAATAGGGGGAGGGACCGGGGAGCTGTTTTTT
>TRBV11-1|TRBJ2-7|-|medium-sized
CASTDPVGKPYEQYF
TGTGCCAGCACAGACCCGGTGGGGAAACCCTACGAGCAGTACTTC
>TRBV19|TRBJ2-2|TRBD1|-
CASRRGQGTGELFF
TGTGCCAGTAGACGGGGACAGGGGACCGGGGAGCTGTTTTTT
>TRBV30|TRBJ2-7|TRBD1|-
CAWSGQGVEQYF
TGTGCCTGGAGTGGACAGGGAGTCGAGCAGTACTTC
>TRBV11-3|TRBJ2-6|TRBD1|medium-sized
CASSFSGGAGANVLTF
TGTGCCAGCAGCTTTTCAGGGGGTGCTGGGGCCAACGTCCTGACTTTC
>TRBV29-1|TRBJ2-5|TRBD2|-
CSVGGLAGRETQYF
TGCAGCGTTGGAGGACTAGCGGGTCGGGAGACCCAGTACTTC
>TRBV1|TRBJ2-3|-|-
CASSQETSGSTDTQYF
TGCGCCAGCAGCCAAGAAACTAGCGGCAGCACAGATACGCAGTATTTT
>TRBV6-8|TRBJ1-3|-|few
CASSYRTHTAGNTIYF
TGTGCCAGCAGTTACCGTACCCATACCGCCGGAAACACCATATATTTT